Below are 19 T cell receptor beta chains sequenced from a single sample in a study of blood T cell repertoires in COVID-19. Some clones are missing from TCRdb's copy, which holds only in-frame ones; the method was immunoSEQ multiplex PCR. The sample carries 110,000 to 150,000 clones, 85% to 90% recorded once. Input material: peripheral blood. These receptors originate from a woman aged 60-75 years with acute or convalescent COVID-19.

This clone is a singleton in its sample. The V and J genes are TRBV7-8 and TRBJ2-6; no definite D call. The CDR3 extends over 15 amino acids. Germline CDR1 reads SGHVS; CDR2 reads FQNEAQ. V was shortened by 6 bases and J by 0 bases, with 9 bases between the two germline ends. This CDR3 is CASRPVYSGANVLTF. The CDR3 DNA reads as TGTGCCAGCAGACCAGTTTACTCTGGGGCCAACGTCCTGACTTTC.

The chain uses TRBV7-9 and TRBJ1-1; D is perhaps TRBD1 (6 bases). The CDR3 has 14 amino acids. Looked up from germline, CDR1 is SEHNR and CDR2 is FQNEAQ (reference sequence). V lost 6 bases to trimming and J lost 4 bases, with 15 bases between them. The CDR3 is CASRSTGPVTEAFF. CDR3 in DNA: TGTGCCAGCAGATCTACAGGGCCAGTCACTGAAGCTTTCTTT.

V gene TRBV10-3 combines with J gene TRBJ1-6, with 8 bases identical to TRBD1. This CDR3 region has 15 residues. The ends lost 6 bases at V and 6 bases at J; junction bases unmatched: 7. CDR1 and CDR2 (germline): ENHRY, SYGVKD. The CDR3 loop reads CAIRGETGVNSPLHF. CDR3 DNA: TGTGCCATCAGAGGGGAGACAGGGGTTAATTCACCCCTCCACTTT.

The rearrangement links TRBV6-6 to TRBJ1-2; 7 nucleotides align to TRBD1. The V and J ends lost 4 bases and 4 bases, in that order; junction bases with no gene match: 9. CDR1 and CDR2 (germline): MNHNY, SVGAGI (reference sequence). The length of the CDR3 is 15 residues. The CDR3 nucleotides read TGTGCCAGCAGTTTTGGACAGGATCTAAGCTATGGCTACACCTTC. It encodes CASSFGQDLSYGYTF.

The gene calls are TRBV5-5 and TRBJ2-6, with 7 bases that match TRBD1. Unmatched junction bases numbered 5, after V lost 2 bases and J lost 0 bases. The CDR3 spans 17 residues. Germline V lookup: CDR1 SGHKS, CDR2 YYEKEE (reference sequence). The CDR3 DNA reads TGTGCCAGCAGCTTTACCGGGACAGCCTCTGGGGCCAACGTCCTGACTTTC. Its protein product is CASSFTGTASGANVLTF.

The chain is built from TRBV3-1 (or the pseudogene TRBV3-2) and TRBJ2-7; 10 positions match TRBD1. With V trimmed by 2 bases and J by 4 bases, 11 bases remained unmatched. CDR3 length equals 17 residues. Germline assignment: CDR1 LGHDT and CDR2 YNNKEL (reference sequence). For the CDR3, the DNA is TGTGCCAGCAGCCAACTAGGGACAGGGGTGTTTGGGTACGAGCAGTACTTC. Its protein product is CASSQLGTGVFGYEQYF.

The V gene is TRBV7-8, the J gene TRBJ2-7; D unclear. The V end was cut by 4 bases, the J end by 3 bases, with 10 bases between. Germline CDR1 reads SGHVS; CDR2 reads FQNEAQ. The CDR3 covers 13 residues. The CDR3 loop reads CASSSAIGYEQYF. CDR3 DNA: TGTGCCAGCAGCTCAGCGATCGGCTACGAGCAGTACTTC.

This clone was seen just once. This chain connects TRBV13 to TRBJ2-1, with TRBD1 matching 8 bases. The germline V gene has CDR1 PRHDT and CDR2 FYEKMQ (reference sequence). CDR3 length equals 16 residues. After removal of 2 bases from V and 8 bases from J, the junction contained 11 bases not matched to a gene. The CDR3 sequence is CASSLRPTGVEHEQFF. The DNA for the CDR3 is TGTGCCAGCAGCTTACGGCCGACAGGGGTGGAGCATGAGCAGTTCTTC.

This clone was counted a few times. V is TRBV11-2 and J is TRBJ2-1; 15 nucleotides align to TRBD2. J lost 8 bases, V lost 6 bases, and 5 bases had no gene match. Germline V gives CDR1 SGHAT, CDR2 FQNNGV. This CDR3 has 15 amino acids. CDR3 in amino acids: CASRSGLAGGDEQFF. In nucleotides, the CDR3 is TGTGCCAGCAGGTCCGGACTAGCGGGGGGGGATGAGCAGTTCTTC.

V and J are TRBV27 and TRBJ1-6, with 7 bases fitting TRBD1. The CDR3 length is 17 residues. From germline, CDR1 is MNHEY and CDR2 SMNVEV (reference sequence). After removal of 4 bases from V and 0 bases from J, the junction contained 6 bases not matched to a gene. CDR3 nucleotide sequence: TGTGCCAGCAGTTCGGACAGGCTGAGCTCCTATAATTCACCCCTCCACTTT. It encodes CASSSDRLSSYNSPLHF.

This chain connects TRBV4-3 to TRBJ2-1; 9 positions match TRBD2. Trimming removed 1 base from V and 6 bases from J; junction bases left unmatched: 7. In germline, CDR1 is LGHNA, CDR2 YSLEER. There are 16 residues in the CDR3. The CDR3 is CASSQGPAGGGNEQFF. The CDR3 bases are TGCGCCAGCAGCCAAGGTCCAGCGGGGGGCGGCAATGAGCAGTTCTTC.

The rearrangement links TRBV27 to TRBJ1-1; D possibly corresponds to TRBD1 (6 bases). CDR1 and CDR2 (germline): MNHEY, SMNVEV (reference sequence). The CDR3 covers 16 residues. Trimming cost V 3 bases and J 5 bases, with 19 bases left between them. The chain's CDR3 is CASSFPAGGRGTEAFF. For the CDR3, the DNA is TGTGCCAGCAGTTTCCCGGCGGGGGGGCGAGGGACTGAAGCTTTCTTT.

V is TRBV2 and J is TRBJ2-5; D is perhaps TRBD2 (5 bases). Germline V gene data show CDR1 as SNHLY and CDR2 as FYNNEI. The V and J ends lost 6 bases and 3 bases respectively, with 11 bases between them. The length of the CDR3 is 13 residues. This chain's CDR3 is CASRATGEETQYF. In nucleotides, the CDR3 is TGTGCCAGCAGAGCGACCGGGGAAGAGACCCAGTACTTC.

The V gene is TRBV3-1 (or the pseudogene TRBV3-2), the J gene TRBJ2-3; possible D gene TRBD2, 6 bases. Trimming removed 2 bases from V and 1 base from J, with 10 bases in between. Germline V gene data show CDR1 as LGHDT and CDR2 as YNNKEL (reference sequence). The CDR3 spans 15 residues. CDR3 sequence (DNA): TGTGCCAGCAGCCAAAGGGGACTCCGCACAGATACGCAGTATTTT. Protein sequence: CASSQRGLRTDTQYF.

This chain uses TRBV12-3 or TRBV12-4 with TRBJ1-2; D unresolved. The CDR3 loop spans 13 amino acids. Trimming removed 3 bases at V and 1 base at J, with 6 bases between. The CDR3 sequence: CASSLRLNYGYTF. The CDR3 DNA is TGTGCCAGCAGTTTGAGGCTTAACTATGGCTACACCTTC.

This clone was seen only once. The chain joins TRBV7-3 to TRBJ1-1, with a possible D match to TRBD1 (5 bases). Trimming removed 5 bases from V and 3 bases from J, with 19 bases in between. Looked up from germline, CDR1 is SGHTA and CDR2 is FQGTGA. This CDR3 region has 16 residues. CDR3 sequence: CASSTRGGFLYTEAFF. CDR3 in DNA: TGTGCCAGCAGCACAAGGGGTGGGTTCTTATACACTGAAGCTTTCTTT.

CDR3: CASSSRTGAIYSNQPQHF. The CDR3 coding sequence is TGTGCCAGCAGTTCGAGGACAGGGGCCATCTATAGCAATCAGCCCCAGCATTTT. The rearrangement uses TRBV27 and TRBJ1-5, with TRBD1 matching over 9 bases. CDR1 MNHEY and CDR2 SMNVEV come from the germline V gene (reference sequence). V was pared by 4 bases and J by 0 bases, with 10 bases of the junction left unmatched. CDR3 length: 18 amino acids.

The gene calls are TRBV5-1 and TRBJ1-1; TRBD1 might be the D (5 bases). With 4 bases removed from V and 4 bases from J, the gap between germline ends came to 11 bases. The CDR3 length is 13 residues. CDR1 SGHRS and CDR2 YFSETQ come from the germline V gene. The CDR3 sequence is CASSQDTFTEAFF. The CDR3 region has the DNA TGCGCCAGCAGCCAGGACACGTTCACTGAAGCTTTCTTT.

The CDR3 DNA sequence: TGTGCCAGCAGCCGGACAGGGGGCTTCACTGAAGCTTTCTTT. Its translation is CASSRTGGFTEAFF. The J gene is TRBJ1-1, the V gene TRBV6-5, with 11 bases identical to TRBD1. Germline CDR1 MNHEY, CDR2 SVGAGI. There are 14 residues in the CDR3. Unmatched junction bases numbered 4, after V lost 6 bases and J lost 4 bases.